This passage covers 30 T cell receptor beta chains from one sample sequenced in a study of T-cell memory formation after mild COVID-19. TCRdb re-called the 5' RACE reads through MiXCR, storing one row per CDR3 protein. Of 350,000 to 400,000 distinct CDR3 sequences listed, under 25% were seen once; the top ten hold roughly an eighth. Sequencing was done on a sample of PBMCs or a T cell subset sorted from them (not recorded which). These receptors all stem from an adult woman who had mild COVID-19 (a few samples of this study predate the infection). Cell type and time point are not known.

The table lists this clonotype with a few counts. V is TRBV29-1 and J is TRBJ1-1; D remains unclear. CDR3 length equals 10 residues. The V end was cut by 8 bases, the J end by 4 bases, with 8 bases between. Germline loops: CDR1 SQVTM, CDR2 ANQGSEA. CDR3 loop: CSPSTTEAFF. DNA for the CDR3: TGCAGCCCCAGCACCACTGAAGCTTTCTTT.

This chain connects TRBV20-1 to TRBJ2-3; TRBD2 is a possible D gene (6 bases). V gave up 6 bases and J gave up 2 bases, with 18 bases separating them. CDR1 is DFQATT and CDR2 is SNEGSKA in the germline V gene (reference sequence). CDR3 length: 15 amino acids. CDR3 in amino acids: CSANRPRGPTDTQYF. CDR3 nucleotides: TGCAGTGCGAACAGACCGCGGGGCCCCACAGATACGCAGTATTTT.

This clonotype occurred a few times. The J gene is TRBJ1-1, the V gene TRBV9; D is possibly TRBD1 (5 bases). In germline, CDR1 is SGDLS, CDR2 YYNGEE. V lost 4 bases, J lost 4 bases, and 14 bases lay in between. The CDR3 has 14 amino acids. The CDR3 DNA is TGTGCCAGCAGCCTCCACGGGGGTGTCACTGAAGCTTTCTTT. This translates into CASSLHGGVTEAFF.

The V gene is TRBV7-2, the J gene TRBJ2-1, with 11 bases matching TRBD1. The V gene end was trimmed by 4 bases and the J gene end by 6 bases; junction bases not matched to a gene: 5. The germline V gene has CDR1 SGHTA and CDR2 FQGNSA. This CDR3 region has 15 residues. The CDR3 DNA reads as TGTGCCAGCAGCTCGGACAGGGGGCATATCAATGAGCAGTTCTTC. It yields the protein CASSSDRGHINEQFF.

This clonotype was picked up many times. The chain carries TRBV3-1 and TRBJ2-3, with D possibly TRBD2 on 5 matching bases. Germline V gives CDR1 LGHDT, CDR2 YNNKEL (reference sequence). Trimming pared 2 bases from V and 9 bases from J, leaving 12 bases between. The CDR3 extends over 13 amino acids. The CDR3: CASSQIRSGTQYF. The CDR3 region has the DNA TGTGCCAGCAGCCAAATACGGTCGGGGACGCAGTATTTT.

This sequence joins TRBV4-2 and TRBJ2-1; TRBD2 matches at 12 bases. J gave up 8 bases and V 0 bases, and 8 bases lay outside the gene matches. Germline V gives CDR1 LGHNA, CDR2 YNFKEQ. The CDR3 is 17 residues long. CDR3 loop: CASSQDPALAGGYEQFF. The CDR3 region has the DNA TGTGCCAGCAGCCAAGATCCAGCGCTAGCGGGGGGGTATGAGCAGTTCTTC.

This clonotype was picked up a small number of times. The CDR3 DNA sequence: TGTGCCTGGAGTTGGGCTCGGGGCACTGAAGCTTTCTTT. Translation: CAWSWARGTEAFF. The chain uses TRBV30 and TRBJ1-1, with D unclear. Deletions cut 2 bases from V and 4 bases from J, with 11 bases between. Germline CDR1 GTSNPN, CDR2 SVGIG (reference sequence). CDR3 size: 13 residues.

The V call is TRBV25-1, the J call TRBJ1-6; D gene unclear. This CDR3 spans 13 amino acids. V lost 2 bases to trimming and J lost 7 bases, with 6 bases between them. The germline CDR1 and CDR2 sequences are MGHDK and SYGVNS. The CDR3 here is CASSEQENSPLHF. CDR3 nucleotides: TGTGCCAGCAGTGAACAGGAGAATTCACCCCTCCACTTT.

The chain is built from TRBV10-3 and TRBJ2-3; 9 positions agree with TRBD1. With 2 bases clipped from V and 6 bases from J, the junction kept 3 bases outside the gene matches. The CDR3 length is 14 residues. Germline loops: CDR1 ENHRY, CDR2 SYGVKD. The CDR3 sequence is CAISETGQGDTQYF. CDR3 sequence (DNA): TGTGCCATCAGTGAGACCGGACAGGGGGATACGCAGTATTTT.

This clonotype showed up just a few times. This CDR3 is CASSSLLLAGNTGELFF. CDR3 sequence (DNA): TGTGCCAGCAGCTCGTTACTACTAGCGGGAAATACCGGGGAGCTGTTTTTT. This rearrangement joins TRBV7-6 to TRBJ2-2; 10 bases are a match to TRBD2. This CDR3 is built from 17 residues. With 4 bases clipped from V and 5 bases from J, the junction kept 10 bases outside the gene matches. Per germline, CDR1 SGHVS and CDR2 FNYEAQ.

The chain employs TRBV2 and TRBJ2-1, with unresolved D. V was pared by 7 bases and J by 6 bases, with 7 bases between. The CDR3 sequence is 11 residues long. In germline, CDR1 is SNHLY, CDR2 FYNNEI. CDR3: CASTSSNEQFF. The CDR3 DNA is TGTGCCAGCACGAGCTCCAATGAGCAGTTCTTC.

This clonotype was seen a handful of times. This chain links TRBV12-3 or TRBV12-4 with TRBJ1-1, with D possibly matching TRBD1 (5 bases). Trimming shortened V by 5 bases and J by 4 bases, and 8 bases separated the two germline ends. This CDR3 region has 12 residues. CDR3 sequence (DNA): TGTGCCAGCAGTCCAGGGTCCACTGAAGCTTTCTTT. Translation: CASSPGSTEAFF.

This clonotype was seen more than once but under ten times. The gene calls are TRBV4-1 and TRBJ2-7; 9 bases are shared with TRBD1. The germline V gene encodes CDR1 MGHRA and CDR2 YSYEKL. Trimming removed 2 bases from V and 4 bases from J; junction bases left unmatched: 6. The length of the CDR3 is 15 residues. The CDR3 DNA reads TGCGCCAGCAGCCAATCCGGACAGGGGCCTTACGAGCAGTACTTC. Residues: CASSQSGQGPYEQYF.

The CDR3 region is CASSQTRGPEVQYF. In DNA, the CDR3 is TGCGCCAGCAGCCAAACGAGGGGCCCTGAGGTGCAGTACTTC. The chain employs TRBV4-1 and TRBJ2-7; D is perhaps TRBD1 or TRBD2 (5 bases each). V lost 2 bases and J 9 bases, leaving 17 bases between the germline ends. This CDR3 has 14 residues. The germline CDR1 and CDR2 sequences are MGHRA and YSYEKL.

This clonotype was recorded once. The rearrangement links TRBV10-3 to TRBJ1-5; no firm D call. Trimming stripped 0 bases from V and 1 base from J, with 13 bases between. There are 17 residues in the CDR3. CDR1 is ENHRY, CDR2 SYGVKD, per germline. The CDR3 here is CAISESLRVYSNQPQHF. CDR3 sequence (DNA): TGTGCCATCAGTGAGTCTTTGCGGGTGTACAGCAATCAGCCCCAGCATTTT.

V usage is TRBV5-1 and J usage is TRBJ2-3, with D perhaps matching TRBD1 (8 bases). V gave up 4 bases and J gave up 5 bases, with 14 bases separating them. Germline-derived CDR1 and CDR2 are SGHRS and YFSETQ. The CDR3 contains 14 residues. The CDR3: CASSLTGEGDTQYF. The CDR3 DNA is TGCGCCAGCAGCCTGACAGGGGAGGGAGATACGCAGTATTTT.

This sequence joins TRBV9 and TRBJ2-2; D is perhaps TRBD2 (6 bases). The CDR3 length is 17 residues. Germline assignment: CDR1 SGDLS and CDR2 YYNGEE. Trimming pared 0 bases from V and 0 bases from J, leaving 12 bases between. The CDR3 bases are TGTGCCAGCAGCGTAGAAAGCGGGTGGGCGAACACCGGGGAGCTGTTTTTT. Amino acids: CASSVESGWANTGELFF.

The rearrangement joins TRBV9 to TRBJ2-3; 7 nucleotides line up with TRBD2. This CDR3 has 14 residues. The germline gives CDR1 SGDLS, CDR2 YYNGEE. Losses at the gene ends were 0 bases for V and 10 bases for J; bases not matched to a gene: 8. DNA of the CDR3: TGTGCCAGCAGCGTAGAACAAGCTACTAGCGCGCAGTATTTT. Translated, it gives CASSVEQATSAQYF.

The rearrangement links TRBV9 to TRBJ1-1, with 9 bases matching TRBD1. CDR1 SGDLS and CDR2 YYNGEE come from the germline V gene. V gave up 3 bases and J gave up 10 bases; unmatched junction bases: 7. This CDR3 region has 13 residues. The CDR3 protein is CASSGRTGEVAFF. CDR3 sequence (DNA): TGTGCCAGCAGCGGAAGGACAGGGGAAGTAGCTTTCTTT.

In this sample, this clonotype turned up a few times. The chain has TRBV12-3 or TRBV12-4 and TRBJ1-5; 7 bases match TRBD1. J lost 6 bases, V lost 5 bases, and 7 bases had no gene match. The length of the CDR3 is 14 residues. In nucleotides, the CDR3 is TGTGCCAGCAGTCGTGACAGGGCGGGTCAGCCCCAGCATTTT. Its protein is CASSRDRAGQPQHF.

This clonotype turned up a few times. The V and J genes are TRBV12-3 or TRBV12-4 and TRBJ1-1; D possibly corresponds to TRBD1 (5 bases). Deletions cut 6 bases from V and 2 bases from J, with 13 bases between. This CDR3 has 14 residues. DNA for the CDR3: TGTGCCAGCAGGGCAGGGCTGGGAAACACTGAAGCTTTCTTT. It translates to CASRAGLGNTEAFF.

This clonotype was seen only a few times. The chain links TRBV20-1 to TRBJ2-5; 9 bases map to TRBD2. Germline V gene sequence: CDR1 DFQATT, CDR2 SNEGSKA (reference sequence). The CDR3 contains 17 residues. The trim removed 3 bases at V and 2 bases at J, leaving 13 bases unmatched. DNA of the CDR3: TGCAGTGCTAGGGAATCGGAGCTAGCGGGGAGGCAAGAGACCCAGTACTTC. It translates to CSARESELAGRQETQYF.

This clonotype came up a few times. This sequence joins TRBV20-1 and TRBJ1-1; 7 bases agree with TRBD1. Germline V gene data show CDR1 as DFQATT and CDR2 as SNEGSKA (reference sequence). V lost 6 bases and J lost 1; bases outside the gene matches: 8. The CDR3 loop spans 14 amino acids. The CDR3 DNA is TGCAGTGCCGGGGACAGTGGCCGGAACACTGAAGCTTTCTTT. This sequence encodes CSAGDSGRNTEAFF.

The chain is built from TRBV30 and TRBJ1-2; 7 nucleotides align to TRBD1. Germline V gene lookup returns CDR1 GTSNPN and CDR2 SVGIG (reference sequence). With 7 bases clipped from V and 7 bases from J, the junction kept 12 bases outside the gene matches. This CDR3 contains 13 residues. This chain's CDR3 is CASTGTALGGYTF. CDR3 DNA sequence: TGTGCCTCGACAGGGACGGCCTTGGGTGGCTACACCTTC.

This rearrangement joins TRBV7-9 to TRBJ1-5; D is unclear. This CDR3 is built from 12 residues. V was cut by 5 bases and J by 8 bases, with 10 bases left in between. Germline lookup yields CDR1 SEHNR and CDR2 FQNEAQ (reference sequence). The CDR3 spells CASSREVEPQHF. The DNA of the CDR3 is TGTGCCAGCAGCCGGGAAGTGGAGCCCCAGCATTTT.

Only one count was recorded for this clonotype. The rearrangement uses TRBV28 and TRBJ1-1; D is undetermined. This CDR3 region has 15 residues. The V gene lost 6 bases and the J gene lost 2 bases, with 16 bases spanning the gap. Germline V gene sequence: CDR1 MDHEN, CDR2 SYDVKM. Written as DNA, the CDR3 is TGTGCCAGCAGCCCCCGATTAAGCTCTAACACTGAAGCTTTCTTT. As protein: CASSPRLSSNTEAFF.

This chain joins TRBV5-1 and TRBJ2-2; TRBD2 agrees at 8 bases. The CDR3 loop spans 16 amino acids. The germline gives CDR1 SGHRS, CDR2 YFSETQ. V gave up 0 bases and J gave up 4 bases; unmatched junction bases: 5. CDR3 sequence (DNA): TGCGCCAGCAGCTTGGGAGGACTAGCCGTCACCGGGGAGCTGTTTTTT. Its translation is CASSLGGLAVTGELFF.

This clonotype was counted only a few times. The chain employs TRBV5-6 and TRBJ1-2, with no clear D. Germline V gives CDR1 SGHDT, CDR2 YYEEEE. Between the trimmed V and J ends, which lost 4 bases and 2 bases, there was a span of 6 bases. The length of the CDR3 is 12 residues. The CDR3 region is CASSTYNYGYTF. Here the CDR3 DNA reads TGTGCCAGCAGCACATACAACTATGGCTACACCTTC.

The V call is TRBV12-3 or TRBV12-4, the J call TRBJ1-2; 7 positions match TRBD1. The V gene end was trimmed by 3 bases and the J gene end by 7 bases; junction bases not matched to a gene: 8. The CDR3 runs to 14 residues. CDR3 region: CASSLTGRPRGYTF. In nucleotides, the CDR3 is TGTGCCAGCAGTTTGACAGGGCGCCCCCGTGGCTACACCTTC.

This clonotype was picked up a small number of times. The chain is built from TRBV7-8 and TRBJ1-2; unclear D gene. CDR1 and CDR2 from the germline V gene are SGHVS and FQNEAQ. V was trimmed by 2 bases and J by 5 bases, leaving 15 bases between them. The CDR3 covers 15 residues. The CDR3 loop reads CASSLSGRGEYGYTF. DNA of the CDR3: TGTGCCAGCAGCTTAAGCGGTCGGGGAGAGTATGGCTACACCTTC.